Sequencing of this T cell receptor (beta chain) was carried out in a study of vaccination and CD4 T cells after COVID-19. Treatment described: 10-day PBMC culture with coronavirus spike peptide pools or control peptides (ViraFEST assay). For this clonotype: Its cognate antigen is unknown.

Germline V gene sequence: CDR1 MNHEY, CDR2 SVGAGI. This CDR3 spans 14 amino acids. Trimming took 2 bases from V and 8 from J, leaving 12 bases between them. Sequence data for DNA of cultured CD4+ T cells were generated by the Oncomine TCR Beta short-read assay. From the PCR reads, TCRdb called clonotypes with MiXCR, one entry per CDR3 protein. This sample yields approximately 11,000 distinct CDR3 sequences, of which less than 70% are seen a single time; approximately 24% belongs to the top ten. The clonotype was recovered from a human donor who had recovered from COVID-19. The specimen was CD4+ T cells from blood, cultured in vitro, collected before SARS-CoV-2 vaccination. This sequence joins TRBV6-5 and TRBJ1-4; D might be TRBD1 (5 bases). The CDR3 is CASSYRGVGEKLFF. DNA of the CDR3: TGTGCCAGCAGTTACAGGGGCGTAGGGGAAAAACTGTTTTTT.